A selection of T cell receptor beta chains follows, all from one sample in a study of blood T cell repertoires in COVID-19. Profiled with immunoSEQ multiplex PCR; TCRdb holds only in-frame clones, not every one. The table lists approximately 400,000 clones, more than 70% of them singletons. Sequenced input: PBMCs or T cells enriched from blood (not recorded which). These receptors were obtained from a man in his thirties or forties who had recovered from COVID-19. CDR3s include the opening cysteine and the closing phenylalanine or tryptophan. D genes are given only for firm matches. Only part of the rows carry a size: once, few, many, or a class if the clone is expanded.

clone_size,d_call,v_call,j_call,cdr3_aa,cdr3_nt
.,TRBD1,TRBV29-1,TRBJ2-1,CSVTAGGFNEQFF,TGCAGCGTAACGGCAGGGGGCTTTAATGAGCAGTTCTTC
.,.,TRBV3-1/TRBV3-2,TRBJ1-1,CASSQDPRGYTEAFF,TGTGCCAGCAGCCAAGATCCGAGGGGGTACACTGAAGCTTTCTTT
few,TRBD1,TRBV9,TRBJ1-2,CASSVGTGGSYGYTF,TGTGCCAGCAGCGTAGGGACAGGGGGATCCTATGGCTACACCTTC
.,.,TRBV4-2,TRBJ2-1,CASSHFNEQFF,TGTGCCAGCAGCCACTTCAATGAGCAGTTCTTC
.,.,TRBV7-9,TRBJ1-1,CASGERKGTEAFF,TGTGCCAGCGGAGAGAGAAAGGGGACTGAAGCTTTCTTT
.,TRBD1,TRBV6-5,TRBJ1-1,CASRFDRGATEAFF,TGTGCCAGCAGGTTCGACAGGGGGGCCACTGAAGCTTTCTTT
.,.,TRBV7-8,TRBJ1-2,CASSPGNYGYTF,TGTGCCAGCAGCCCAGGGAACTATGGCTACACCTTC
.,TRBD1,TRBV5-1,TRBJ1-1,CASSLETGVNTEAFF,TGCGCCAGCAGCTTGGAAACAGGGGTCAACACTGAAGCTTTCTTT
once,.,TRBV29-1,TRBJ1-1,CSVDTGRGTEAFF,TGCAGCGTAGACACAGGGCGGGGGACTGAAGCTTTCTTT
once,TRBD1,TRBV6-2/TRBV6-3,TRBJ2-4,CASSFRGTGIAKNIQYF,TGTGCCAGCAGCTTTCGGGGGACAGGGATTGCCAAAAACATTCAGTACTTC
.,TRBD1,TRBV7-9,TRBJ1-5,CASSYGQGNQPQHF,TGTGCCAGCAGTTACGGACAGGGGAATCAGCCCCAGCATTTT
.,.,TRBV5-1,TRBJ2-5,CASSPRADQETQYF,TGCGCCAGCAGCCCTCGAGCGGACCAAGAGACCCAGTACTTC
.,.,TRBV27,TRBJ1-5,CASRKGGESPQHF,TGTGCCAGCAGGAAGGGGGGGGAATCGCCCCAGCATTTT
.,.,TRBV7-9,TRBJ1-3,CASSSGTGNTIYF,TGTGCCAGCAGCTCAGGAACTGGAAACACCATATATTTT
once,.,TRBV4-1,TRBJ1-1,CASSYESGEGNTEAFF,TGCGCCAGCAGCTATGAGTCGGGAGAGGGGAACACTGAAGCTTTCTTT
.,.,TRBV4-1,TRBJ1-5,CASSQVGQDYQPQHF,TGCGCCAGCAGCCAAGTGGGACAAGATTATCAGCCCCAGCATTTT
.,TRBD1,TRBV7-9,TRBJ2-7,CASSFRDRGRSPYEQYF,TGTGCCAGCAGCTTCCGGGACAGGGGGCGATCCCCATACGAGCAGTACTTC
.,.,TRBV6-5,TRBJ1-6,CASREGPSYNSPLHF,TGTGCCAGCAGGGAGGGGCCCTCCTATAATTCACCCCTCCACTTT
once,.,TRBV6-5,TRBJ1-1,CASSYGEPQERAFF,TGTGCCAGCAGTTACGGGGAGCCTCAAGAGCGAGCTTTCTTT
.,.,TRBV7-6,TRBJ1-5,CASSLALGQPQHF,TGTGCCAGCAGCTTAGCGCTCGGTCAGCCCCAGCATTTT
.,.,TRBV6-5,TRBJ1-1,CASMAVGSQGTEAFF,TGTGCCAGCATGGCAGTGGGTTCCCAGGGGACTGAAGCTTTCTTT
.,TRBD1,TRBV3-1/TRBV3-2,TRBJ1-5,CASSQVTGAQPQHF,TGTGCCAGCAGCCAAGTCACAGGGGCTCAGCCCCAGCATTTT
.,TRBD1,TRBV6-5,TRBJ1-1,CASSDKLTGGPEAFF,TGTGCCAGCAGCGACAAACTTACAGGGGGACCTGAAGCTTTCTTT
.,.,TRBV11-2,TRBJ1-1,CASSSQGMNTEAFF,TGTGCCAGCAGCTCACAGGGTATGAACACTGAAGCTTTCTTT
.,.,TRBV6-5,TRBJ1-5,CASGTGDQPQHF,TGTGCCAGCGGGACTGGGGATCAGCCCCAGCATTTT
.,.,TRBV30,TRBJ1-2,CALTDRTFYGYTF,TGTGCCTTGACGGACAGAACCTTCTATGGCTACACCTTC
.,.,TRBV7-8,TRBJ2-7,CASTVGQGRGNDEQYF,TGTGCCAGCACCGTAGGCCAGGGGAGGGGAAACGACGAGCAGTACTTC
.,.,TRBV3-1/TRBV3-2,TRBJ1-2,CASSLSTGYTF,TGTGCCAGCAGCCTCAGTACTGGCTACACCTTC
once,TRBD1,TRBV19,TRBJ2-7,CASSASRGTYEQYF,TGTGCCAGTAGTGCGAGCAGGGGGACCTACGAGCAGTACTTC
.,.,TRBV7-9,TRBJ1-2,CASSLEGPGYTF,TGTGCCAGCAGCTTAGAGGGGCCAGGGTACACCTTC
.,TRBD1,TRBV18,TRBJ1-1,CASSSQGDTEAFF,TGTGCCAGCTCATCTCAGGGGGACACTGAAGCTTTCTTT
.,.,TRBV9,TRBJ1-1,CASSVQRGWSTEAFF,TGTGCCAGCAGCGTACAGCGCGGATGGAGCACTGAAGCTTTCTTT
.,.,TRBV5-1,TRBJ2-7,CASREKWTETYEQYF,TGCGCCAGCAGGGAAAAATGGACAGAAACCTACGAGCAGTACTTC
.,TRBD2,TRBV7-2,TRBJ2-5,CASSSGLGAETQYF,TGTGCCAGCAGCTCCGGACTAGGGGCAGAGACCCAGTACTTC
few,.,TRBV4-3,TRBJ2-1,CASSQDTIGVEQFF,TGCGCCAGCAGCCAAGATACCATCGGGGTTGAGCAGTTCTTC
.,.,TRBV9,TRBJ1-2,CASSVGPTVGKYGYTF,TGTGCCAGCAGCGTCGGCCCTACAGTGGGCAAGTATGGCTACACCTTC
.,.,TRBV18,TRBJ1-1,CASSPKQGTEAFF,TGTGCCAGCTCACCAAAACAGGGCACTGAAGCTTTCTTT
.,.,TRBV5-4,TRBJ1-3,CASSLLGVSQNTIYF,TGTGCCAGCAGCTTGTTAGGAGTATCTCAAAACACCATATATTTT
.,.,TRBV19,TRBJ1-6,CASSIKRSYNSPLHF,TGTGCCAGTAGTATAAAGAGGTCCTATAATTCACCCCTCCACTTT
.,.,TRBV7-8,TRBJ1-4,CASSSGTLEKLFF,TGTGCCAGCAGCTCGGGGACACTCGAAAAACTGTTTTTT
.,.,TRBV20-1,TRBJ1-1,CSAPLQGSSFF,TGCAGTGCTCCCCTTCAGGGGTCGTCTTTCTTT
.,TRBD2,TRBV5-1,TRBJ2-3,CASSPGLAGGPSTDTQYF,TGCGCCAGCAGCCCAGGACTAGCGGGGGGCCCGAGCACAGATACGCAGTATTTT
.,.,TRBV9,TRBJ2-7,CASSVGPGMGTGEQYF,TGTGCCAGCAGCGTAGGTCCGGGTATGGGGACTGGGGAGCAGTACTTC
.,TRBD1,TRBV7-2,TRBJ2-1,CASSPRTGSNEQFF,TGTGCCAGCAGCCCCAGGACAGGGAGCAATGAGCAGTTCTTC
.,.,TRBV5-1,TRBJ1-6,CASSLAGLYYNSPLHF,TGCGCCAGCAGCTTGGCAGGCTTGTACTATAATTCACCCCTCCACTTT
.,.,TRBV5-8,TRBJ1-5,CASSYGQPQHF,TGTGCCAGCAGCTACGGTCAGCCCCAGCATTTT
.,TRBD1,TRBV6-4,TRBJ1-2,CASSDEFGTGYGYTF,TGTGCCAGCAGTGACGAGTTCGGGACAGGCTATGGCTACACCTTC
.,.,TRBV5-3,TRBJ2-2,CARSFSQNTGELFF,TGTGCCAGAAGCTTTAGTCAGAACACCGGGGAGCTGTTTTTT
.,.,TRBV15,TRBJ1-3,CATSSPDSYSGNTIYF,TGTGCCACCAGCAGCCCCGACAGTTACTCTGGAAACACCATATATTTT
.,.,TRBV12-3/TRBV12-4,TRBJ2-7,CASSFPGPYEQYF,TGTGCCAGCAGTTTTCCAGGGCCCTACGAGCAGTACTTC
once,TRBD1,TRBV3-1/TRBV3-2,TRBJ1-1,CASSPQGQRNTEAFF,TGTGCCAGCAGCCCCCAGGGACAGCGAAACACTGAAGCTTTCTTT
.,TRBD1,TRBV7-2,TRBJ2-1,CASSPKGALVNEQFF,TGTGCCAGCAGCCCTAAGGGGGCGTTGGTCAATGAGCAGTTCTTC
.,.,TRBV5-1,TRBJ2-3,CASSLEDPRTDTQYF,TGCGCCAGCAGCTTGGAGGATCCGAGGACAGATACGCAGTATTTT
.,.,TRBV11-2,TRBJ1-1,CASSLSGGVNTEAFF,TGTGCCAGCAGCTTAAGTGGGGGCGTTAACACTGAAGCTTTCTTT
.,.,TRBV7-8,TRBJ1-5,CASSRGGGGNQPQHF,TGTGCCAGCAGCCGTGGGGGGGGTGGGAATCAGCCCCAGCATTTT
.,TRBD1,TRBV9,TRBJ2-3,CASSVGAGTGASDTQYF,TGTGCCAGCAGCGTAGGTGCCGGGACAGGGGCTTCGGATACGCAGTATTTT
.,.,TRBV7-8,TRBJ1-6,CASSSRGGRPLHF,TGTGCCAGCAGCTCCCGAGGAGGGAGACCCCTCCACTTT